The following is a TCR beta chain sequence with its context. Its matching antigen is unknown. The method for making cDNA was 5'RACE, and it used 10-nucleotide random UMIs. A single record per CDR3 protein comes from TCRdb applying MiXCR to the 5' RACE reads. The sample contains about 44,000 distinct CDR3 sequences, about 22% of which appear only once. This record belongs to a study of neurological immune-mediated disorders. Time point noted: technical triplicate 3. Study-wide findings and caveats: Expanded clones shared no CDR3 amino acid sequences across subjects, suggesting private repertoires in all groups. Healthy controls had more TCR clonal expansion than multiple sclerosis, which showed the least, whereas HTLV-1-associated myelopathy showed the most.

The V gene's germline CDR1 is SGHAT and CDR2 FQDESV (reference sequence). V was shortened by 5 bases and J by 4 bases, with 15 bases between the two germline ends. The CDR3 extends over 15 amino acids. Material for sequencing was PBMCs. The sequence was collected from a man aged 60-69 years with HTLV-1-associated myelopathy (HAM/TSP). This chain uses TRBV11-1 with TRBJ2-1; weak D call: TRBD2 (7 bases). This chain's CDR3 is CASSPGGVAYNEQFF. The DNA of the CDR3 is TGTGCCAGCAGCCCGGGGGGCGTGGCTTACAATGAGCAGTTCTTC. The full variable domain, completed using reference TRBV11-1 and TRBJ2-1, is EAEVAQSPRYKITEKSQAVAFWCDPISGHATLYWYRQILGQGPELLVQFQDESVVDDSQLPKDRFSAERLKGVDSTLKIQPAELGDSAMYLCASSPGGVAYNEQFFGPGTRLTVL.